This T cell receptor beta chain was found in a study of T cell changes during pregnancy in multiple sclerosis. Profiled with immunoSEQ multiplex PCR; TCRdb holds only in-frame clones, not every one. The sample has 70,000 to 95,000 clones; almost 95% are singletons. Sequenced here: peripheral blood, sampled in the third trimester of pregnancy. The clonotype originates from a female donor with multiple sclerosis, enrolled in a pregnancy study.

The CDR3 DNA is TGTGCCAGTAGAGCGGGATGGGGGAGTGCGTACGAGCAGTACTTC. Encoded protein: CASRAGWGSAYEQYF. The chain combines TRBV19 with TRBJ2-7; 7 bases fit TRBD2. CDR3 length equals 15 residues. CDR1 LNHDA and CDR2 SQIVND come from the germline V gene (reference sequence). V lost 6 bases to trimming and J lost 4 bases; unmatched junction nucleotides: 12.